Listed here are 32 T cell receptor beta chains from one sample, sequenced in a study of T and B cells in COVID-19 patients. TRB rearrangements were amplified by multiplex PCR with BIOMED2 TRB-A/B primers. One entry per CDR3 protein, called by TCRdb with MiXCR from the multiplex PCR reads. The table shows about 4,100 distinct CDR3 sequences, with about 25% occurring only once. From blood, roughly 240-550 ng of genomic DNA served as TRB template. Sequencing used blood. The receptors stem from a human donor with active COVID-19.

The chain combines TRBV5-1 with TRBJ2-7; TRBD1 matches at 7 bases. Germline V CDR1 and CDR2: SGHRS, YFSETQ. The CDR3 consists of 14 residues. V was pared by 4 bases and J by 4 bases, with 8 bases of the junction left unmatched. For the CDR3, the DNA is TGCGCCAGCAGCGCTAGGACAGGATTTTACGAGCAGTACTTC. Translating it yields CASSARTGFYEQYF.

This chain connects TRBV20-1 to TRBJ1-5; 7 bases fit TRBD1. The trim removed 4 bases at V and 3 bases at J, leaving 6 bases unmatched. The CDR3 has 14 amino acids. CDR1 and CDR2 (germline): DFQATT, SNEGSKA (reference sequence). This CDR3 reads CSAILGGPNQPQHF. CDR3 bases: TGCAGTGCTATCTTAGGGGGCCCCAATCAGCCCCAGCATTTT.

Relative to its sample, this clonotype is medium-sized. The rearrangement joins TRBV30 to TRBJ2-1; 8 positions match TRBD1. The CDR3 spans 13 residues. Trimming cost V 5 bases and J 6 bases; bases outside gene matches: 6. Germline values: CDR1 GTSNPN, CDR2 SVGIG (reference sequence). The CDR3 spells CAWDRGRGNEQFF. The CDR3 region has the DNA TGTGCCTGGGACAGGGGTCGGGGCAATGAGCAGTTCTTC.

By proportion, this clonotype is medium-sized. The chain combines TRBV27 with TRBJ2-3, with D unresolved. The germline V and J ends were trimmed by 2 bases and 0 bases, with 6 bases remaining between them. Germline V CDR1 and CDR2: MNHEY, SMNVEV (reference sequence). This CDR3 is built from 14 residues. Here the CDR3 reads CASSLKASTDTQYF. CDR3 sequence (DNA): TGTGCCAGCAGTTTAAAGGCTAGCACAGATACGCAGTATTTT.

This clonotype is labeled medium-sized. The CDR3 bases are TGTGCCAGTAGTATAGGTACAAAAGTGAACACCGGGGAGCTGTTTTTT. Encoded protein: CASSIGTKVNTGELFF. The chain carries TRBV19 and TRBJ2-2; D unresolved. The CDR3 length is 16 residues. Per the germline V gene, CDR1 is LNHDA and CDR2 is SQIVND (reference sequence). V lost 1 base, J lost 1 base, and 10 bases lay in between.

This clonotype was seen a handful of times. The V gene is TRBV6-4, the J gene TRBJ2-7; D unclear. The CDR3 has 14 residues. Trimming removed 8 bases from V and 0 bases from J, with 14 bases in between. CDR1 and CDR2 (germline): MRHNA, SNTAGT. The CDR3 region has the DNA TGTGCCAGCTCCCACGCATCCTCCTCCTACGAGCAGTACTTC. Its translation: CASSHASSSYEQYF.

The chain combines TRBV5-4 with TRBJ2-6; 8 bases match TRBD1. CDR3 length: 16 residues. CDR1 and CDR2 from the germline V gene are SGHNT and YYREEE (reference sequence). The ends lost 4 bases at V and 4 bases at J; junction bases unmatched: 7. In DNA form, the CDR3 reads TGTGCCAGCAGCCAAAGACAGGGGAGCGGGGCCAACGTCCTGACTTTC. This encodes CASSQRQGSGANVLTF.

The J gene is TRBJ2-3, the V gene TRBV11-1; D is unclear. The V and J ends lost 6 bases and 0 bases respectively, with 4 bases between them. This CDR3 region has 12 residues. Germline V CDR1 and CDR2: SGHAT, FQDESV (reference sequence). The CDR3 DNA sequence: TGTGCCAGCAGGTACAGCACAGATACGCAGTATTTT. Translating it yields CASRYSTDTQYF.

The chain employs TRBV4-3 and TRBJ2-7; the match to TRBD2 covers 12 bases. The CDR3 sequence is 17 residues long. V lost 1 base and J lost 7; bases outside the gene matches: 11. Per the germline V gene, CDR1 is LGHNA and CDR2 is YSLEER. The DNA for the CDR3 is TGCGCCAGCAGCCAAGGCCTAGCGGGAGGGCCGTGGAGAGAGCAGTACTTC. Its protein product is CASSQGLAGGPWREQYF.

The V and J genes are TRBV12-3 or TRBV12-4 and TRBJ1-2; D uncertain. The CDR3 is made up of 13 amino acids. Trimming took off 0 bases at V and 4 bases at J, with 6 bases between the two ends. The CDR3 spells CASSLAPFYGYTF. The CDR3 DNA is TGTGCCAGCAGTTTAGCGCCCTTCTATGGCTACACCTTC.

The chain is built from TRBV7-9 and TRBJ2-3, with TRBD1 identical over 7 bases. This CDR3 comprises 17 residues. The V segment lost 0 bases and the J segment 4 bases; nucleotides outside the gene matches: 10. From germline, CDR1 is SEHNR and CDR2 FQNEAQ (reference sequence). The chain's CDR3 is CASSLARTGHFADTQYF. CDR3 in DNA: TGTGCCAGCAGCTTAGCGCGGACAGGTCATTTCGCAGATACGCAGTATTTT. The whole variable domain, remainder taken from reference TRBV7-9 and TRBJ2-3, is DTGVSQNPRHKITKRGQNVTFRCDPISEHNRLYWYRQTLGQGPEFLTYFQNEAQLEKSRLLSDRFSAERPKGSFSTLEIQRTEQGDSAMYLCASSLARTGHFADTQYFGPGTRLTVL.

Notes on this clonotype: It may be a read error: a sequence one base away is much more abundant. The chain links TRBV19 to TRBJ1-3; D remains unclear. CDR3 length equals 12 residues. Trimming left V 4 bases short and J 4 bases short, with 5 bases between. Germline V gene lookup returns CDR1 LNHDA and CDR2 SQIVND (reference sequence). CDR3 coding DNA: TGTGCCAGTAGTACGGCGGGAAACACCATATATTTT. Translated, it gives CASSTAGNTIYF.

This chain links TRBV19 with TRBJ2-2, with TRBD1 matching over 11 bases. The V segment lost 5 bases and the J segment 7 bases; nucleotides outside the gene matches: 6. The CDR3 consists of 15 residues. Germline V gene data show CDR1 as LNHDA and CDR2 as SQIVND (reference sequence). The CDR3 DNA reads as TGTGCCAGTAGTCAACTGGACAGGGGGCGCGGGGAGCTGTTTTTT. It yields the protein CASSQLDRGRGELFF.

The chain couples TRBV5-5 to TRBJ1-5; D may be TRBD1 (5 bases). The V end lost 2 bases, the J end lost 6 bases, and 12 bases lay between the germline ends. In germline, CDR1 is SGHKS, CDR2 YYEKEE (reference sequence). The CDR3 spans 14 residues. The CDR3 sequence: CASSFRQSSQPQHF. The CDR3 DNA is TGTGCCAGCAGCTTTCGACAGAGTAGTCAGCCCCAGCATTTT. The variable domain in full, completed from reference TRBV5-5 and TRBJ1-5, reads DAGVTQSPTHLIKTRGQQVTLRCSPISGHKSVSWYQQVLGQGPQFIFQYYEKEERGRGNFPDRFSARQFPNYSSELNVNALLLGDSALYLCASSFRQSSQPQHFGDGTRLSIL.

This clonotype is termed medium-sized. This sequence joins TRBV19 and TRBJ1-5, with a possible D match to TRBD1 (5 bases). The CDR3 contains 14 residues. CDR1 and CDR2 from the germline V gene are LNHDA and SQIVND (reference sequence). The germline V and J ends were trimmed by 3 bases and 5 bases, with 11 bases remaining between them. CDR3 DNA sequence: TGTGCCAGTAGTATGGGGCCGGAATATCAGCCCCAGCATTTT. Its protein is CASSMGPEYQPQHF.

The rearrangement uses TRBV12-3 or TRBV12-4 and TRBJ2-3, with 7 bases identical to TRBD2. The CDR3 has 17 amino acids. V lost 6 bases, J lost 3 bases, and 15 bases stayed unmatched. The DNA of the CDR3 is TGTGCCAGCAGGTGGGGGGGAAGGGGACTGAAGACAGATACGCAGTATTTT. Its translation is CASRWGGRGLKTDTQYF.

In its sample, this clonotype ranks as medium-sized. The chain couples TRBV24-1 to TRBJ2-5; tentative D call: TRBD1 (5 bases). The CDR3 covers 13 residues. In germline, CDR1 is KGHDR, CDR2 SFDVKD. V gave up 7 bases and J gave up 2 bases, with 10 bases separating them. The CDR3 DNA is TGTGCCACCAGCAGACGGACACAAGAGACCCAGTACTTC. Translating gives CATSRRTQETQYF.

By proportion, this clonotype is medium-sized. The chain is built from TRBV18 and TRBJ1-6; D not resolved. The V end lost 5 bases, the J end lost 4 bases, and 9 bases lay between the germline ends. The CDR3 has 14 residues. CDR1 KGHSH and CDR2 LQKENI come from the germline V gene. The CDR3 region has the DNA TGTGCCAGCTCAAGGACTGCTTATAATTCACCCCTCCACTTT. Translated, it gives CASSRTAYNSPLHF. Based on the CDR3 plus reference TRBV18 and TRBJ1-6, the full variable domain is NAGVMQNPRHLVRRRGQEARLRCSPMKGHSHVYWYRQLPEEGLKFMVYLQKENIIDESGMPKERFSAEFPKEGPSILRIQQVVRGDSAAYFCASSRTAYNSPLHFGNGTRLTVT.

This clonotype has only a few counts. The chain uses TRBV4-2 and TRBJ1-4, with TRBD1 as a possible D gene (5 bases). Trimming stripped 1 base from V and 4 bases from J, with 16 bases between. CDR1 is LGHNA, CDR2 YNFKEQ, per germline. There are 17 residues in the CDR3. This CDR3 is CASSQGAWGAFNEKLFF. CDR3 bases: TGTGCCAGCAGCCAAGGGGCCTGGGGCGCCTTTAATGAAAAACTGTTTTTT.

CDR3 sequence reads: CASMAGQGAISSYEQYF. The CDR3 region has the DNA TGTGCCAGCATGGCGGGACAGGGGGCGATTAGCTCCTACGAGCAGTACTTC. The rearrangement joins TRBV28 to TRBJ2-7, with 12 bases that match TRBD1. The length of the CDR3 is 17 residues. V was clipped by 7 bases and J by 0 bases; unmatched bases: 10. CDR1 and CDR2 from the germline V gene are MDHEN and SYDVKM.

The sample holds a few counts of this clonotype. CDR3 sequence: CASSLEKWTANTEAFF. The DNA of the CDR3 is TGTGCCAGCAGCTTAGAAAAGTGGACAGCGAACACTGAAGCTTTCTTT. The V and J genes are TRBV5-6 and TRBJ1-1; D might be TRBD1 (6 bases). Trimming pared 2 bases from V and 1 base from J, leaving 15 bases between. The CDR3 length is 16 residues. Looked up from germline, CDR1 is SGHDT and CDR2 is YYEEEE.

This clonotype counts as medium-sized. The rearrangement joins TRBV29-1 to TRBJ1-2, with D possibly TRBD1 on 6 matching bases. V was cut by 4 bases and J by 2 bases, with 14 bases left in between. This CDR3 comprises 14 residues. In germline, CDR1 is SQVTM, CDR2 ANQGSEA. This CDR3 reads CSVGPTGGNYGYTF. The CDR3 bases are TGCAGCGTTGGGCCGACAGGCGGCAACTATGGCTACACCTTC.

By share, this clonotype ranks as medium-sized. The chain links TRBV19 to TRBJ2-6; D is perhaps TRBD1 or TRBD2 (6 bases each). This CDR3 is built from 15 residues. Germline V gives CDR1 LNHDA, CDR2 SQIVND (reference sequence). V shed 5 bases and J shed 2 bases, with 10 bases lying between them. The CDR3 DNA follows: TGTGCCAGTAGTGATGGGGGGCCTGGGGCCAACGTCCTGACTTTC. Amino acid sequence: CASSDGGPGANVLTF.

The chain is built from TRBV6-2 or TRBV6-3 and TRBJ2-7; D unclear. The CDR3 loop spans 11 amino acids. Germline loops: CDR1 MNHEY, CDR2 SVGEGT. V was shortened by 5 bases and J by 3 bases, with 5 bases between the two germline ends. CDR3 in amino acids: CASSPDYEQYF. DNA of the CDR3: TGTGCCAGCAGTCCTGACTACGAGCAGTACTTC.

This clonotype occurred a few times. This rearrangement joins TRBV5-8 to TRBJ2-3; a possible D gene is TRBD2 (5 bases). The V end lost 5 bases, the J end lost 2 bases, and 12 bases lay between the germline ends. From germline, CDR1 is SGHTS and CDR2 YDEGEE. The CDR3 sequence is 14 residues long. The CDR3 DNA reads TGTGCCAGCAGTCAGGACTGGGCCACAGATACGCAGTATTTT. This gives the protein CASSQDWATDTQYF.

This clonotype ranks as medium-sized. The chain has TRBV6-2 or TRBV6-3 and TRBJ2-3; D not certain. The V end was cut by 8 bases, the J end by 0 bases, with 12 bases between. From germline, CDR1 is MNHEY and CDR2 SVGEGT. CDR3 length: 14 residues. The CDR3 DNA sequence: TGTGCCAGCTCCTCGTGGGCTAGCACAGATACGCAGTATTTT. Encoded protein: CASSSWASTDTQYF.

The chain carries TRBV6-6 and TRBJ2-7; TRBD1 matches 7 bases. The germline gives CDR1 MNHNY, CDR2 SVGAGI (reference sequence). CDR3 size: 13 residues. Unmatched junction bases numbered 1, after V lost 5 bases and J lost 0 bases. The CDR3 coding sequence is TGTGCCAGCAGTCGACAGGGCTCCTACGAGCAGTACTTC. It codes for CASSRQGSYEQYF.

This clonotype is termed medium-sized. V and J are TRBV20-1 and TRBJ2-2, with 7 positions matching TRBD2. Per the germline V gene, CDR1 is DFQATT and CDR2 is SNEGSKA (reference sequence). CDR3 size: 15 residues. Trimming at V came to 5 bases and at J to 5 bases, leaving 11 bases not matched to a gene. This CDR3 reads CSAPFRGSHTGELFF. The CDR3 DNA reads as TGCAGTGCTCCCTTTCGCGGGAGTCATACCGGGGAGCTGTTTTTT.

This clonotype is judged medium-sized (0.01 to 0.1%). V and J are TRBV6-1 and TRBJ1-4, with D unclear. This CDR3 contains 14 residues. Germline CDR1 is MNHNS and CDR2 is SASEGT. With 10 bases removed from V and 3 bases from J, the gap between germline ends came to 15 bases. The DNA of the CDR3 is TGTGCCATCTCCCTCAGGATACCTAATGAAAAACTGTTTTTT. Translating it yields CAISLRIPNEKLFF.

This clonotype is medium-sized in the sample. V and J are TRBV15 and TRBJ2-1; 13 bases line up with TRBD2. This CDR3 is built from 16 residues. The germline gives CDR1 LNHNV, CDR2 YYDKDF (reference sequence). V lost 5 bases and J lost 8; bases outside the gene matches: 9. Here the CDR3 DNA reads TGTGCCACCAGCGTATTACTAGCGGGAGGGATCGATGAGCAGTTCTTC. It is translated as CATSVLLAGGIDEQFF.

This clonotype is judged medium-sized. The chain couples TRBV18 to TRBJ2-7, with 11 positions matching TRBD1. CDR3 length equals 14 residues. The V and J ends lost 3 bases and 6 bases, in that order; junction bases with no gene match: 4. Germline V gene sequence: CDR1 KGHSH, CDR2 LQKENI. CDR3 region: CASSPPGQGVEQYF. The CDR3, as DNA: TGTGCCAGCTCACCGCCGGGACAGGGGGTCGAGCAGTACTTC.

About this clonotype: This may stem from a read error, because a much larger clone lies one nucleotide away. The V gene is TRBV12-3 or TRBV12-4, the J gene TRBJ1-4; maybe TRBD1 (5 bases). The V end lost 3 bases, the J end lost 10 bases, and 18 bases lay between the germline ends. CDR3 length: 15 amino acids. This CDR3 reads CASSFSPGSNGKLFF. DNA of the CDR3: TGTGCCAGCAGTTTTTCTCCAGGGAGTAACGGAAAACTGTTTTTT.